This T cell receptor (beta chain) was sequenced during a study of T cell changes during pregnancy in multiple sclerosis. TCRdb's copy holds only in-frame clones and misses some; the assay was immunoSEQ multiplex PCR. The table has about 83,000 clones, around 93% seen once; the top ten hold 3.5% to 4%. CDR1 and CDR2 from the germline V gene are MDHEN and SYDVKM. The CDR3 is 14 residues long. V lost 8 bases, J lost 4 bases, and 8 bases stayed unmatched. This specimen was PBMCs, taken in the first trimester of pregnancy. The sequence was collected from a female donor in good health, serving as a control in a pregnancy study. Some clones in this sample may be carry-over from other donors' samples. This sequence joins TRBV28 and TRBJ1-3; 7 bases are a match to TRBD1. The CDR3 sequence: CASFDRVGGNTIYF. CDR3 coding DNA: TGTGCCAGCTTTGACAGGGTCGGCGGAAACACCATATATTTT.